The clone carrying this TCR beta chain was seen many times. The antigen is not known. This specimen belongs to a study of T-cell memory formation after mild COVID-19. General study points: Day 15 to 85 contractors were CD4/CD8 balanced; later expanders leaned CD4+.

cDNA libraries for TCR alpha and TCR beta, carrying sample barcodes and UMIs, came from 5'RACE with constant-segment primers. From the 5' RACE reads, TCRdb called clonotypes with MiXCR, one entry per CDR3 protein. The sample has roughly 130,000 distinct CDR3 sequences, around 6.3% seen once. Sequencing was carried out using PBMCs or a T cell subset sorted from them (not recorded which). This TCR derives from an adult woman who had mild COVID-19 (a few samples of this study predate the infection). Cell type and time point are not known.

CDR3 in amino acids: CASRKTGGSYEQYF. The DNA of the CDR3 is TGTGCCAGCCGCAAGACAGGGGGCTCCTACGAGCAGTACTTC. The chain has TRBV2 and TRBJ2-7, with 9 bases that match TRBD1. V was pared by 8 bases and J by 0 bases, with 5 bases of the junction left unmatched. Germline-derived CDR1 and CDR2 are SNHLY and FYNNEI. The CDR3 is 14 residues long.